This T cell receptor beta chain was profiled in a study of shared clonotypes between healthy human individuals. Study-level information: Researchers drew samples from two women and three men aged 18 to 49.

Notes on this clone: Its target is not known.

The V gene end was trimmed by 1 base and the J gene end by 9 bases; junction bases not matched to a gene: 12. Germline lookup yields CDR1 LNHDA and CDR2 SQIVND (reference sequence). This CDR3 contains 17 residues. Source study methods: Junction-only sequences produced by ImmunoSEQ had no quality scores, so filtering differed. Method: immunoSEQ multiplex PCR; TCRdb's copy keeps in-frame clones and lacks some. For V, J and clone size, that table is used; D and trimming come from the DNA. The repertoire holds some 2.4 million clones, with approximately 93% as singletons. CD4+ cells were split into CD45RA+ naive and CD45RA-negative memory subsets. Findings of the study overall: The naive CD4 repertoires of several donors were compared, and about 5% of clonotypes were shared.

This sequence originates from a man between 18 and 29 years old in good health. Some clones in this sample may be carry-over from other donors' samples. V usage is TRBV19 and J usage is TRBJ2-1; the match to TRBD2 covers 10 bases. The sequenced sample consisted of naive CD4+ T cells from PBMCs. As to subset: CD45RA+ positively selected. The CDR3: CASSIGTSGHRMGEQFF. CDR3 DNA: TGTGCCAGTAGTATAGGGACTAGCGGACATCGGATGGGTGAGCAGTTCTTC.